This T cell receptor beta chain was found in a study of T-cell memory formation after mild COVID-19. This clonotype was counted between two and nine times. TCRdb reanalysed the 5' RACE reads using MiXCR and keeps one entry per CDR3 protein. The table records around 50,000 distinct CDR3 sequences, 9% to 15% of them present only once. Trimming took 3 bases from V and 1 from J, leaving 15 bases between them. The CDR3 spans 15 residues. In germline, CDR1 is DFQATT, CDR2 SNEGSKA (reference sequence). This TCR came from a man aged 18 to 30 who had mild COVID-19 (a few samples of this study predate the infection). Cell type and time point are not known. The genes are TRBV20-1 and TRBJ1-1, with D hard to call. The sequenced sample consisted of PBMCs or a T cell subset sorted from them (not recorded which). The CDR3 here is CSARISPLKNTEAFF. CDR3 bases: TGCAGTGCTAGGATCAGCCCCCTGAAGAACACTGAAGCTTTCTTT.